This T cell receptor (beta chain) was found in a study of blood T cell repertoires in COVID-19. About the study: Material from acute and convalescent COVID-19 was sourced from the United States, Italy and Spain. PBMCs, B-cell-depleted T cells, or T cells were the source of the cDNA or gDNA that made up the material.

Per the authors' pipeline: Estimation of nucleated cell counts was performed using reference gene primer amplification. Method: immunoSEQ multiplex PCR; TCRdb's copy keeps in-frame clones and lacks some. V and J calls and clone size are those listed in that table; D and trimming were worked out from the DNA. This repertoire shows around 160,000 clones, 80% to 90% found once; its top ten account for about 8%. The CDR3 is 16 residues long. V shed 2 bases, J shed 3 bases, and the junction held 6 bases outside the gene matches. CDR1 is LGHNT and CDR2 is FRNRAP in the germline V gene. Sequences were obtained from peripheral blood. This TCR was sampled from a human donor with acute or convalescent COVID-19. The donor label of this sample is uncertain. V is TRBV12-5 and J is TRBJ2-1, with TRBD1 matching 8 bases. The CDR3 nucleotides read TGTGCTAGTGGTTTGCCACCAGGGGGCAGCTACAATGAGCAGTTCTTC. Amino acids: CASGLPPGGSYNEQFF.